This TCR beta chain derives from a study of blood T cell repertoires in COVID-19. Across the whole study: Samples representing acute and convalescent COVID-19 were sourced from the United States, Italy and Spain. T cells, B-cell-depleted T cells, or PBMCs supplied cDNA or gDNA.

This CDR3 region has 15 residues. CDR1 is SGHTA and CDR2 is FQGTGA in the germline V gene. Losses at the gene ends were 2 bases for V and 3 bases for J; bases not matched to a gene: 5. In the original analysis: Estimated nucleated cell counts came from reference gene primer amplification. Using immunoSEQ multiplex PCR, the repertoire was profiled, and TCRdb retains in-frame clones only, with some absent. V, J and clone size reflect that table, while D and trimming were determined from the DNA. In the table there are about 250,000 clones, about nine tenths of which are singletons. The clonotype was recovered from a woman aged 30 to 39 with active or convalescent COVID-19. The chain has TRBV7-3 and TRBJ2-7, with 9 bases lining up with TRBD1. The sample consisted of peripheral blood. CDR3: CASSLSGQGFYEQYF. Here the CDR3 DNA reads TGTGCCAGCAGCTTATCGGGACAGGGATTCTACGAGCAGTACTTC.